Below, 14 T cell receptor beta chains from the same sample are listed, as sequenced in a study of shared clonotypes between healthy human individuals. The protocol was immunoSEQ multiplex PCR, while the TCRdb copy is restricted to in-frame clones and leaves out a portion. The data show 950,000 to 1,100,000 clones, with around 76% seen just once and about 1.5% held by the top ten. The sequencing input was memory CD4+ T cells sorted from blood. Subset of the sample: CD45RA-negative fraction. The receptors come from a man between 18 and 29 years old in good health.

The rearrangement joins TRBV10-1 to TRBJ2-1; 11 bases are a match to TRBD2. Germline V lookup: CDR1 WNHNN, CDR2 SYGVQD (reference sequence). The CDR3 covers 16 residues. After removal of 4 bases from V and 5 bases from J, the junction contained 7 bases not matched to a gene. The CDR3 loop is CASSASSGRSNNEQFF. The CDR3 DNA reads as TGCGCCAGCAGTGCCTCTAGCGGGAGGTCTAACAATGAGCAGTTCTTC.

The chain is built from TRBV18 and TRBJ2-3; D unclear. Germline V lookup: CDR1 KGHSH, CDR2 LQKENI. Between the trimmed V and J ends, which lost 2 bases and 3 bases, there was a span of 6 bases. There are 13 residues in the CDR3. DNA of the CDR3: TGTGCCAGCTCACCAGCTTTAACAGATACGCAGTATTTT. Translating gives CASSPALTDTQYF.

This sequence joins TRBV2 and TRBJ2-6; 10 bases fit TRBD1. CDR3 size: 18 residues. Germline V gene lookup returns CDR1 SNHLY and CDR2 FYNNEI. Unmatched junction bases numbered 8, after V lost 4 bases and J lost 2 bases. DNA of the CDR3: TGTGCCAGCAGTGGGGACAGGGGAAGTTCTGCTGGGGCCAACGTCCTGACTTTC. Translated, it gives CASSGDRGSSAGANVLTF.

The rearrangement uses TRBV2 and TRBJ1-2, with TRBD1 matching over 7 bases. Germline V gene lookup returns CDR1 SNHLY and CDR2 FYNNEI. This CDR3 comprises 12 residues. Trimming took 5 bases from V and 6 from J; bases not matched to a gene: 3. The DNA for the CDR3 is TGTGCCAGCAGTAGGGACAGTAATGGCTACACCTTC. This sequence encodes CASSRDSNGYTF.

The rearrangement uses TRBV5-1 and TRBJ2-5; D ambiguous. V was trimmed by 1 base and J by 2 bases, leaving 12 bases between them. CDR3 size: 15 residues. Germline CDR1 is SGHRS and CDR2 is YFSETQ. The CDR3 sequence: CASSLLYGSQETQYF. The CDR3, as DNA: TGCGCCAGCAGCTTGTTGTACGGATCACAAGAGACCCAGTACTTC. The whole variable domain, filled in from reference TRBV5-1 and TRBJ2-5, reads KAGVTQTPRYLIKTRGQQVTLSCSPISGHRSVSWYQQTPGQGLQFLFEYFSETQRNKGNFPGRFSGRQFSNSRSEMNVSTLELGDSALYLCASSLLYGSQETQYFGPGTRLLVL.

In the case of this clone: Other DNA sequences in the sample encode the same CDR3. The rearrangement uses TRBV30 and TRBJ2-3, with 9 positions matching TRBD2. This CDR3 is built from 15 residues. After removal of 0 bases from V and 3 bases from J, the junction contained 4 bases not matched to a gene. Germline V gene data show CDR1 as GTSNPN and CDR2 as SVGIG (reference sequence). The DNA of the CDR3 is TGTGCCTGGAGTGTACGAGCGGGGGGTACAGATACGCAGTATTTT. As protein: CAWSVRAGGTDTQYF.

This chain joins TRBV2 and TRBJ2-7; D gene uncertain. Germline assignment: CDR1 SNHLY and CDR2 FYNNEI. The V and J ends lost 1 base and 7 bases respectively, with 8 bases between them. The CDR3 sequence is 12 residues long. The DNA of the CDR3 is TGTGCCAGCAGTGAAGAAGGGAATGAGCAGTACTTC. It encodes CASSEEGNEQYF.

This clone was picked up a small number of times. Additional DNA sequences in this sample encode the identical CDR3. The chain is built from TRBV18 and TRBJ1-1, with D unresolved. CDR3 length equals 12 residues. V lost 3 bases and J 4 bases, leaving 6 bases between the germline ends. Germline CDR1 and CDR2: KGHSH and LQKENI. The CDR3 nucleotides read TGTGCCAGCTCACCGGATTCCACTGAAGCTTTCTTT. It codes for CASSPDSTEAFF. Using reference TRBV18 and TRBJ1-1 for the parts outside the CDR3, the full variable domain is NAGVMQNPRHLVRRRGQEARLRCSPMKGHSHVYWYRQLPEEGLKFMVYLQKENIIDESGMPKERFSAEFPKEGPSILRIQQVVRGDSAAYFCASSPDSTEAFFGQGTRLTVV.

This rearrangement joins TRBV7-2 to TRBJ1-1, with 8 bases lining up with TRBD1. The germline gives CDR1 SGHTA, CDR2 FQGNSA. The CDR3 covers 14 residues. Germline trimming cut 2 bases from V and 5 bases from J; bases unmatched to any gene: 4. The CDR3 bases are TGTGCCAGCAGCTTACAGCAGGGGGCTACTGAAGCTTTCTTT. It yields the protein CASSLQQGATEAFF. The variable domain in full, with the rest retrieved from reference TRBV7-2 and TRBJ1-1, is GAGVSQSPSNKVTEKGKDVELRCDPISGHTALYWYRQSLGQGLEFLIYFQGNSAPDKSGLPSDRFSAERTGGSVSTLTIQRTQQEDSAVYLCASSLQQGATEAFFGQGTRLTVV.

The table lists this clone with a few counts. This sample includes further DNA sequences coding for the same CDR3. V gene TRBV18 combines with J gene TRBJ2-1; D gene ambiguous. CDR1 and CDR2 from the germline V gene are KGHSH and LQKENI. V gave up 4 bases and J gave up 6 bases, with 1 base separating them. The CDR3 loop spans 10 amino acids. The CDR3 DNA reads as TGTGCCAGCTCACTCAATGAGCAGTTCTTC. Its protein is CASSLNEQFF.

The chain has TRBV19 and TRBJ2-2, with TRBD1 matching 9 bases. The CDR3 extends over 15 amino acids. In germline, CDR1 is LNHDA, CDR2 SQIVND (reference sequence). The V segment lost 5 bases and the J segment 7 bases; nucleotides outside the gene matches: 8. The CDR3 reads CASSPRTGAGGELFF. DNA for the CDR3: TGTGCCAGTAGTCCCCGGACAGGGGCGGGCGGGGAGCTGTTTTTT.

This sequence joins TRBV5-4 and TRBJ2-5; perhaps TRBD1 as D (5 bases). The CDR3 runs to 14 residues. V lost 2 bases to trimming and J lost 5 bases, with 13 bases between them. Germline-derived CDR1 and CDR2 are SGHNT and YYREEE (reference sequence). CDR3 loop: CASSFRQPTETQYF. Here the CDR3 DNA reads TGTGCCAGCAGCTTCAGACAGCCAACGGAGACCCAGTACTTC.

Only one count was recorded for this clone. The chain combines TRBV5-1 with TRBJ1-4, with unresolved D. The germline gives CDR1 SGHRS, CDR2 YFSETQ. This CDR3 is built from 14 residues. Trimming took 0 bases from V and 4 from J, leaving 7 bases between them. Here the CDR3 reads CASSLANSNEKLFF. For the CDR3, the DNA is TGCGCCAGCAGCTTGGCCAACAGTAATGAAAAACTGTTTTTT.

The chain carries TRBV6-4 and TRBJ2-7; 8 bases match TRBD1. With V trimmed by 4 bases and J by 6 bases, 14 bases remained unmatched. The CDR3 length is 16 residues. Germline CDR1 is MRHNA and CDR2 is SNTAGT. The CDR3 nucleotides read TGTGCCAGCAGTGGGGGACAGGAAATAGAGAGCGGCGAGCAGTACTTC. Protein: CASSGGQEIESGEQYF.